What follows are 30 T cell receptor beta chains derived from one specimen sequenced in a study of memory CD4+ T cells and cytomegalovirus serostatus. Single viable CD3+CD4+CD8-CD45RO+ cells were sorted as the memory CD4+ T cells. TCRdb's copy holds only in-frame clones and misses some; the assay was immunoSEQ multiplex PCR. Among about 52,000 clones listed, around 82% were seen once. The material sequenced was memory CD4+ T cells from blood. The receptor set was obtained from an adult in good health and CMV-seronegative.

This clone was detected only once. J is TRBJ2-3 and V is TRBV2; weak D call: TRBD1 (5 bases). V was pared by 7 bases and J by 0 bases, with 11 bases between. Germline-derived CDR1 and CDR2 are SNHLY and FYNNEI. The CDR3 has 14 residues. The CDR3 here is CASTRETSTDTQYF. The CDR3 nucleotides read TGTGCCAGCACCAGGGAAACTAGCACAGATACGCAGTATTTT.

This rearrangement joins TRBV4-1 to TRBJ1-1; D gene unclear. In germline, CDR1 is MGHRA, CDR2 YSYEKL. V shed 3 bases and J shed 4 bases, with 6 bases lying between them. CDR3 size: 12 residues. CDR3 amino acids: CASSQDSTEAFF. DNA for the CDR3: TGCGCCAGCAGCCAGGACTCCACTGAAGCTTTCTTT.

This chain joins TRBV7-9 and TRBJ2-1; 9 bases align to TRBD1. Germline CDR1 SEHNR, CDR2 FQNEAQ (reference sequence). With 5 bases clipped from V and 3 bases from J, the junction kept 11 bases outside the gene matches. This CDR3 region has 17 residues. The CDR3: CASSEFPGQGSYNEQFF. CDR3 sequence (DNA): TGTGCCAGCAGCGAATTCCCGGGACAGGGTAGCTACAATGAGCAGTTCTTC.

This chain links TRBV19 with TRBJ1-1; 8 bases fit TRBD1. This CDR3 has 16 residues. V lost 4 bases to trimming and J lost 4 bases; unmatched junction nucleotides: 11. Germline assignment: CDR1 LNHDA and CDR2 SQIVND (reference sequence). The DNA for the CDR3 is TGTGCCAGTAGTAGCCAGGGGGCGTATCGGAGCACTGAAGCTTTCTTT. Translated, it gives CASSSQGAYRSTEAFF.

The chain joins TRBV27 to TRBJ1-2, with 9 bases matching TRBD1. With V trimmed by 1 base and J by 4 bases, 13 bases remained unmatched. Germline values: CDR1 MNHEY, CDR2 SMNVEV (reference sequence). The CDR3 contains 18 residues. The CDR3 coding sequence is TGTGCCAGCAGTTTATTGGGCATTCGGGGACAGGGACCCTATGGCTACACCTTC. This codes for CASSLLGIRGQGPYGYTF.

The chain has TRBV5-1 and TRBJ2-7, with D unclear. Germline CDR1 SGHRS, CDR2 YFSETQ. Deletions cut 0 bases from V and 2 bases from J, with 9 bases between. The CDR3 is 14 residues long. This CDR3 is CASSLERRTYEQYF. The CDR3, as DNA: TGCGCCAGCAGCTTGGAAAGGCGAACCTACGAGCAGTACTTC. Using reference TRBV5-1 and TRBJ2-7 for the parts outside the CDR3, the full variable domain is KAGVTQTPRYLIKTRGQQVTLSCSPISGHRSVSWYQQTPGQGLQFLFEYFSETQRNKGNFPGRFSGRQFSNSRSEMNVSTLELGDSALYLCASSLERRTYEQYFGPGTRLTVT.

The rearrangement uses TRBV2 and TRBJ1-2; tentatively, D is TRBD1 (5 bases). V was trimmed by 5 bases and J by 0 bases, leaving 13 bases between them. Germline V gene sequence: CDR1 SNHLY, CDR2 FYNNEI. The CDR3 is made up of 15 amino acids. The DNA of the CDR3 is TGTGCCAGCAGTTCCACCAGGGCAACTAACTATGGCTACACCTTC. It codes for CASSSTRATNYGYTF.

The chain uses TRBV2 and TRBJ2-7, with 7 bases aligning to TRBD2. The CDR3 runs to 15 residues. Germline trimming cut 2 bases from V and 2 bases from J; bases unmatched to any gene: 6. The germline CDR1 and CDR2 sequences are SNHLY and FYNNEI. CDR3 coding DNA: TGTGCCAGCAGTGAACCGACTAGCTACGCCTACGAGCAGTACTTC. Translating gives CASSEPTSYAYEQYF.

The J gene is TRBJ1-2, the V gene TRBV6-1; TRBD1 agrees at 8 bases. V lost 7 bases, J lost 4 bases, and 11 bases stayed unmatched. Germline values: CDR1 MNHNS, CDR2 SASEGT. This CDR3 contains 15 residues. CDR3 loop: CASITPGGEIYGYTF. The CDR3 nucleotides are TGTGCCAGCATCACCCCAGGGGGCGAGATCTATGGCTACACCTTC.

CDR3 bases: TGTGCCAGCAGCACGCACTATGACAGGGGGAATGGCTACACCTTC. Translating gives CASSTHYDRGNGYTF. V usage is TRBV7-8 and J usage is TRBJ1-2; 9 bases agree with TRBD1. Germline CDR1 is SGHVS and CDR2 is FQNEAQ. This CDR3 contains 15 residues. Unmatched junction bases numbered 10, after V lost 5 bases and J lost 6 bases.

The DNA of the CDR3 is TGCAGCGTCTCTCGGTCGGATGGCTACACCTTC. It translates to CSVSRSDGYTF. The chain is built from TRBV29-1 and TRBJ1-2; D gene uncertain. V lost 6 bases, J lost 6 bases, and 11 bases lay in between. This CDR3 is built from 11 residues. CDR1 and CDR2 from the germline V gene are SQVTM and ANQGSEA.

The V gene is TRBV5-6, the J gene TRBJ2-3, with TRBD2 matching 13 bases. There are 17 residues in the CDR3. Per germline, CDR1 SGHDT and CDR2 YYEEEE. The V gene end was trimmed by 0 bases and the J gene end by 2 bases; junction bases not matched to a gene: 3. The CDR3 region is CASSLGGLAGATDTQYF. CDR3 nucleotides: TGTGCCAGCAGCTTGGGCGGACTAGCGGGGGCCACAGATACGCAGTATTTT.

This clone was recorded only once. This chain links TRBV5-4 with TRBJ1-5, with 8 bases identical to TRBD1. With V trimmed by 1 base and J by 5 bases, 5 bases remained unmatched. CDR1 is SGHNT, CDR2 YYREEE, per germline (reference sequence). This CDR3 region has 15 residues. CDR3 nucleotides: TGTGCCAGCAGCTTGACAGGGGGGTCAGATCAGCCCCAGCATTTT. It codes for CASSLTGGSDQPQHF.

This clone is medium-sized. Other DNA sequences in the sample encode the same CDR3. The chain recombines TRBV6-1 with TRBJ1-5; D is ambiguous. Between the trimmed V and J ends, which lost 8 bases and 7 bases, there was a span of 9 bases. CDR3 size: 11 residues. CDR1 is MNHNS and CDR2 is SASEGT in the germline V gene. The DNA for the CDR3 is TGTGCCAGCGGAACTGGGCAGCCCCAGCATTTT. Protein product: CASGTGQPQHF.

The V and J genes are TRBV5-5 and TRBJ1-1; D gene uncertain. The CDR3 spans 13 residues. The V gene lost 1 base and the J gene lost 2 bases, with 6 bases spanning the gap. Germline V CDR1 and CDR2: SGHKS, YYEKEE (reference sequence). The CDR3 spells CASSLWGNTEAFF. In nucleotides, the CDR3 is TGTGCCAGCAGCTTGTGGGGTAACACTGAAGCTTTCTTT.

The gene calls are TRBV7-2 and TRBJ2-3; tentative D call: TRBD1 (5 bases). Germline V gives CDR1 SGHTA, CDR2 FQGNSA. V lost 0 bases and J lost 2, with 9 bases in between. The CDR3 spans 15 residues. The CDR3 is CASSLAGRATDTQYF. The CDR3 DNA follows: TGTGCCAGCAGCTTAGCGGGCAGGGCCACAGATACGCAGTATTTT.

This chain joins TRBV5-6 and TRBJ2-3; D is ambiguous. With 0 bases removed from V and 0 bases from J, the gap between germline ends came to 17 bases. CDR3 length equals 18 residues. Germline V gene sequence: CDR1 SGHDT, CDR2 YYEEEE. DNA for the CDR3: TGTGCCAGCAGCTTGGTAATAGGCTTTCCATCTAGCACAGATACGCAGTATTTT. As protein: CASSLVIGFPSSTDTQYF.

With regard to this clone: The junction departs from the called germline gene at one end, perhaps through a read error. In DNA form, the CDR3 reads TGTGCCCGGAGTGTAACGTCGGCTAGCGCCCGTGGCGATGAGCAGTTCTTC. Its protein product is CARSVTSASARGDEQFF. V gene TRBV30 combines with J gene TRBJ2-1, with TRBD2 as a possible D gene (6 bases). CDR3 size: 17 residues. Germline V lookup: CDR1 GTSNPN, CDR2 SVGIG (reference sequence).

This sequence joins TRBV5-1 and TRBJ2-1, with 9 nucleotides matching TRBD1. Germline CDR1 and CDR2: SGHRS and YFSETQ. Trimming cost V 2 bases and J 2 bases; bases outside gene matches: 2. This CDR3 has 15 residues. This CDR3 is CASSLGQGTYNEQFF. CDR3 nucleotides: TGCGCCAGCAGCTTAGGACAGGGGACCTACAATGAGCAGTTCTTC.

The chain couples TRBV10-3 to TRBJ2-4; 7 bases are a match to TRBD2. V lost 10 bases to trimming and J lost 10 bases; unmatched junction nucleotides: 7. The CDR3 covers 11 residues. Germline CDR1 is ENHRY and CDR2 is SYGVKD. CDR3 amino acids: CATDGGGIQYF. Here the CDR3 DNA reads TGTGCCACCGACGGGGGAGGGATTCAGTACTTC.

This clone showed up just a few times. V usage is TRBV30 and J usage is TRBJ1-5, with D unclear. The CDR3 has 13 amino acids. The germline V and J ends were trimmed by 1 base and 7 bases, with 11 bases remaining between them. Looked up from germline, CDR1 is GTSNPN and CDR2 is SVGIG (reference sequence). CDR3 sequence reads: CAWSARVGQPQHF. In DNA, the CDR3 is TGTGCCTGGAGTGCGAGGGTGGGCCAGCCCCAGCATTTT.

The CDR3 DNA sequence: TGTGCCAGCACCGGCAGTTCCTACGAGCAGTACTTC. It codes for CASTGSSYEQYF. This sequence joins TRBV27 and TRBJ2-7; D unresolved. CDR3 length: 12 residues. Germline values: CDR1 MNHEY, CDR2 SMNVEV (reference sequence). Trimming took 7 bases from V and 1 from J, leaving 8 bases between them.

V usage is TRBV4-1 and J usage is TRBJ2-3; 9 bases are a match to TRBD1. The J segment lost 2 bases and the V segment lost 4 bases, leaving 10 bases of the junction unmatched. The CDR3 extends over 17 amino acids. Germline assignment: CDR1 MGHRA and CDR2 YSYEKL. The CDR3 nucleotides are TGCGCCAGCAGCCCAGGTTTTCGGGACAGGGTCACAGATACGCAGTATTTT. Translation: CASSPGFRDRVTDTQYF.

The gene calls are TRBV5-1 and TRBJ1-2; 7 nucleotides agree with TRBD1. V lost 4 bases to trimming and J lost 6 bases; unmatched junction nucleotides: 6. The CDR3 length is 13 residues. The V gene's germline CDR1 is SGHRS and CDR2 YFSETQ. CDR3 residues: CASSLTGMDGYTF. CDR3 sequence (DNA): TGCGCCAGCAGCCTGACAGGGATGGATGGCTACACCTTC.

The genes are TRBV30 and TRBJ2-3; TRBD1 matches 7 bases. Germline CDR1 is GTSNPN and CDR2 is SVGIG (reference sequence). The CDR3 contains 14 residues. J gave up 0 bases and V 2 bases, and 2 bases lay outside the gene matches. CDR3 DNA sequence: TGTGCCTGGAGTAAGGGGGCTAGCACAGATACGCAGTATTTT. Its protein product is CAWSKGASTDTQYF.

The CDR3 is CAITARAGSSYEQYF. In nucleotides, the CDR3 is TGTGCCATCACCGCCCGGGCGGGAAGCTCCTACGAGCAGTACTTC. This sequence joins TRBV10-3 and TRBJ2-7; a possible D gene is TRBD2 (6 bases). This CDR3 contains 15 residues. The germline V and J ends were trimmed by 7 bases and 0 bases, with 16 bases remaining between them. The germline V gene encodes CDR1 ENHRY and CDR2 SYGVKD.

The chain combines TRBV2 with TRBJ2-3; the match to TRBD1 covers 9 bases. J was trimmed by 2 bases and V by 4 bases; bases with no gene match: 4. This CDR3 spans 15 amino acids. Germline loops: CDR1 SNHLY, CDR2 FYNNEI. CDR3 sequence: CASSAQGAITDTQYF. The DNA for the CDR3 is TGTGCCAGCAGTGCACAGGGGGCTATCACAGATACGCAGTATTTT.

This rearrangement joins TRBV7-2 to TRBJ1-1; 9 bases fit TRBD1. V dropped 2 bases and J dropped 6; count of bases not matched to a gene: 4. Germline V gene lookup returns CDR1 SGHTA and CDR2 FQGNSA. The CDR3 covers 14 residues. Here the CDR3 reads CASSLLRTGAEAFF. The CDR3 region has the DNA TGTGCCAGCAGCTTATTGCGGACAGGGGCTGAAGCTTTCTTT.

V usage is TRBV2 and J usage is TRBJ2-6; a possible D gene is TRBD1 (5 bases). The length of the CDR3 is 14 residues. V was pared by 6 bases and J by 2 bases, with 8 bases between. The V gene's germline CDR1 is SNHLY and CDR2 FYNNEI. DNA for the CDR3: TGTGCCAGCAGAGGGGATACTGGGGCCAACGTCCTGACTTTC. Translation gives CASRGDTGANVLTF.

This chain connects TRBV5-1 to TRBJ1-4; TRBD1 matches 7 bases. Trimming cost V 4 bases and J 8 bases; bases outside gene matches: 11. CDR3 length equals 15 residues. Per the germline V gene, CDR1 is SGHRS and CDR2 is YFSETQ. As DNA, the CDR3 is TGCGCCAGCAGCAAAAACAGGGGTGTGGAAGAAAAACTGTTTTTT. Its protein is CASSKNRGVEEKLFF.